The 7 T cell receptor beta chains presented below share a single source sample, sequenced in a study of vaccination and CD4 T cells after COVID-19. With the Oncomine TCR Beta short-read assay, DNA from cultured CD4+ T cells was sequenced. TCRdb recomputed calls from the PCR reads with MiXCR, one row per CDR3 protein. The profile shows fewer than 15,000 distinct CDR3 sequences, roughly half of them singletons. For these TCRs, the target antigens are not known. Treatment noted: approximately nine-day PBMC culture with coronavirus spike peptide pools or control peptides (ViraFEST assay). This material consisted of cultured CD4+ T cells from blood, taken after SARS-CoV-2 vaccination. These receptors came from a human donor with COVID-19.

This clonotype appeared a few times. This sequence joins TRBV6-5 and TRBJ1-5, with 7 bases that match TRBD1. The CDR3 spans 16 residues. Germline CDR1 is MNHEY and CDR2 is SVGAGI. Trimming removed 0 bases from V and 6 bases from J; junction bases left unmatched: 8. The CDR3 DNA reads as TGTGCCAGCAGTTACTCGGAGACAGGGCTAGGTCAGCCCCAGCATTTT. Its protein is CASSYSETGLGQPQHF.

This chain connects TRBV12-3 or TRBV12-4 to TRBJ2-5; D perhaps matches TRBD2 (7 bases). The CDR3 runs 14 residues. The germline V and J ends were trimmed by 11 bases and 6 bases, with 22 bases remaining between them. CDR3 amino acids: CAVQGGGDLKTQYF. In DNA form, the CDR3 reads TGTGCCGTTCAAGGGGGGGGAGACTTAAAGACCCAGTACTTC.

The genes are TRBV7-6 and TRBJ1-1; 8 bases fit TRBD1. V lost 1 base, J lost 10 bases, and 5 bases stayed unmatched. CDR1 and CDR2 from the germline V gene are SGHVS and FNYEAQ. The CDR3 has 13 amino acids. For the CDR3, the DNA is TGTGCCAGCAGCTTAGGAGGGGACAGGCGAGCTTTCTTT. Residues: CASSLGGDRRAFF.

The chain carries TRBV27 and TRBJ1-5; no clear D gene. Trimming shortened V by 0 bases and J by 1 base, and 4 bases separated the two germline ends. This CDR3 is 14 amino acids long. Per the germline V gene, CDR1 is MNHEY and CDR2 is SMNVEV (reference sequence). The CDR3 DNA reads as TGTGCCAGCAGTTTATCTTGGAGCAATCAGCCCCAGCATTTT. It yields the protein CASSLSWSNQPQHF.

This chain joins TRBV6-1 and TRBJ2-5; 9 nucleotides align to TRBD1. V dropped 6 bases and J dropped 4; count of bases not matched to a gene: 6. Germline V gene lookup returns CDR1 MNHNS and CDR2 SASEGT. The CDR3 runs to 14 residues. CDR3 DNA sequence: TGTGCCAGCAGCCTGGGACAGGGAGGAGAGACCCAGTACTTC. Protein: CASSLGQGGETQYF.

This clonotype was detected a few times. CDR3 residues: CSARVGPANQPQHF. The CDR3 region has the DNA TGCAGTGCTAGAGTTGGGCCGGCCAATCAGCCCCAGCATTTT. The chain uses TRBV20-1 and TRBJ1-5; D is undetermined. The CDR3 extends over 14 amino acids. V lost 1 base and J 3 bases, leaving 10 bases between the germline ends. Germline V gene sequence: CDR1 DFQATT, CDR2 SNEGSKA (reference sequence).

The J gene is TRBJ2-3, the V gene TRBV6-1; 8 positions agree with TRBD1. The V gene's germline CDR1 is MNHNS and CDR2 SASEGT. The CDR3 has 14 residues. After removal of 7 bases from V and 4 bases from J, the junction contained 7 bases not matched to a gene. The CDR3 sequence is CASNSGGHPDTQYF. CDR3 sequence (DNA): TGTGCCAGCAACTCAGGGGGCCACCCAGATACGCAGTATTTT.